This T cell receptor beta chain is from a study of CD8 T cells in Susac syndrome. In regard to this clonotype: Its target is not known.

After removal of 1 base from V and 4 bases from J, the junction contained 2 bases not matched to a gene. The CDR3 runs 15 residues. Per the germline V gene, CDR1 is DFQATT and CDR2 is SNEGSKA (reference sequence). Sequencing of TCR beta was performed on blood CD8+ and CD4+ T cells. The authors negatively isolated CD8+ and CD4+ T cells and FACS-enriched TEMRA cells. Study-level findings and limits: It was acknowledged by the study that relatively few individuals were included in its TCR sequencing and HLA analysis.

An amount of RNA that ranged from roughly 0.5 to 1 ug was reverse transcribed with random hexamers. Multiplex immunoSEQ PCR targeted 54 Vbeta and 13 Jbeta TCR beta segments. TCRdb redid the calling of the immunoSEQ multiplex PCR reads with MiXCR, one entry per CDR3 protein. In the table there are 150,000 to 200,000 distinct CDR3 sequences, around 90% of which are singletons. The rearrangement links TRBV20-1 to TRBJ2-1; 12 bases align to TRBD2. Sample: CD4+ T cells from PBMCs. The TCR was taken from a human donor in good health. The CDR3 DNA reads TGCAGTGCTAGAGGGACTAGCGGGGTTTACAATGAGCAGTTCTTC. Protein: CSARGTSGVYNEQFF.